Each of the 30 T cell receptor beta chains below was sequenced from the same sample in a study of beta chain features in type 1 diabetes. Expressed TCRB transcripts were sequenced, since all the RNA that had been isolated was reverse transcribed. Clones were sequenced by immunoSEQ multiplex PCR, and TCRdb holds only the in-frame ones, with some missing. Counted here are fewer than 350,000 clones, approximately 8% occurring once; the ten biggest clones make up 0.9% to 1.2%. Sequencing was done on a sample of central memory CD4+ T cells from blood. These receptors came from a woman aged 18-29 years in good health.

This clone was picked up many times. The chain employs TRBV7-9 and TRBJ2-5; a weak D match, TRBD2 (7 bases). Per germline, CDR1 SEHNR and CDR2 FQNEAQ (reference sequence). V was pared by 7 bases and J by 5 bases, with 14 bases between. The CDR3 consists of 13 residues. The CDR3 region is CASTNGGRETQYF. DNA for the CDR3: TGTGCCAGCACCAACGGGGGGCGGGAGACCCAGTACTTC.

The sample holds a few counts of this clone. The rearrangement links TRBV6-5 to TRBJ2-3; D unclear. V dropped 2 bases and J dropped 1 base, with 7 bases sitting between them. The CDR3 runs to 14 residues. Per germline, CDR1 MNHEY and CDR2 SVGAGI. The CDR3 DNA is TGTGCCAGCAGTTACGGGCAGCGCACAGATACGCAGTATTTT. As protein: CASSYGQRTDTQYF.

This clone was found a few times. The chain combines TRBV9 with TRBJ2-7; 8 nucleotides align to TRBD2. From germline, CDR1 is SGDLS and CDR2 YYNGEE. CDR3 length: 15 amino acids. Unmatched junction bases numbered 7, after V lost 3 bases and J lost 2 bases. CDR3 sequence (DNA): TGTGCCAGCAGCGCCCAGCGGGAGACGACCTACGAGCAGTACTTC. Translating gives CASSAQRETTYEQYF.

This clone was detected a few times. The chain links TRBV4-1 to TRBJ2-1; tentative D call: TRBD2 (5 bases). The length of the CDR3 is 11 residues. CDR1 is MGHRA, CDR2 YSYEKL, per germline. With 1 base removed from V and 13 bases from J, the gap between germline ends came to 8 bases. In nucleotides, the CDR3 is TGCGCCAGCAGCCAAGGAGGGCCCCAGTTCTTC. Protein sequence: CASSQGGPQFF.

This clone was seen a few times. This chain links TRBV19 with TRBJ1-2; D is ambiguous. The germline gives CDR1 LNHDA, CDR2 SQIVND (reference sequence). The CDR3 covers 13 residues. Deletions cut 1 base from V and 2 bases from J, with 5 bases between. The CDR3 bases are TGTGCCAGTAGTATAGCCGGAAACTATGGCTACACCTTC. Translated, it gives CASSIAGNYGYTF.

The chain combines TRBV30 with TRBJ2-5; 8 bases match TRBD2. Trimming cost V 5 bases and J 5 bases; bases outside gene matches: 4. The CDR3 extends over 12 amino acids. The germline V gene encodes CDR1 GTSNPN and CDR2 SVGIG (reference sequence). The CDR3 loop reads CAWRTGGETQYF. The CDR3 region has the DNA TGTGCCTGGCGCACGGGAGGGGAGACCCAGTACTTC.

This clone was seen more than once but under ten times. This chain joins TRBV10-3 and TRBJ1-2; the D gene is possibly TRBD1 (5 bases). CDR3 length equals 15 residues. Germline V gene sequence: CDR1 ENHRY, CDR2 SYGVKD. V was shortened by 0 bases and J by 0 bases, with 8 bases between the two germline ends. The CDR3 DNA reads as TGTGCCATCAGTGAGTCGTGGGGGACTAACTATGGCTACACCTTC. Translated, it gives CAISESWGTNYGYTF.

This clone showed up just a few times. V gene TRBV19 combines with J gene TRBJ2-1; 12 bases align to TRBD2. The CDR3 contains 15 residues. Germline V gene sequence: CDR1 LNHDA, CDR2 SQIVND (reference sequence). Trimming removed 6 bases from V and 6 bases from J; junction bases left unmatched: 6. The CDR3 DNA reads TGTGCCAGTAGAAGGCTAGCGGGAGGGACCAATGAGCAGTTCTTC. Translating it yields CASRRLAGGTNEQFF.

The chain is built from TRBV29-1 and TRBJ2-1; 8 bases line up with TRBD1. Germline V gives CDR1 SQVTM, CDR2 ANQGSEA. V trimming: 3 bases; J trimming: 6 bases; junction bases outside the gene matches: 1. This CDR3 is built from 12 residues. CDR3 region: CSVDGQGNEQFF. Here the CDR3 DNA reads TGCAGCGTTGACGGACAGGGCAATGAGCAGTTCTTC.

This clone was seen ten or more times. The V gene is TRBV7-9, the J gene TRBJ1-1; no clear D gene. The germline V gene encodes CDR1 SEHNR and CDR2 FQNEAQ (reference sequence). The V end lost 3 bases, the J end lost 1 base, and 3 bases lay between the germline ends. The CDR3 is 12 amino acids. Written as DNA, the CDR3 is TGTGCCAGCAGCTTCCGGAACACTGAAGCTTTCTTT. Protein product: CASSFRNTEAFF.

The chain's CDR3 is CASSQALGQGTGELFF. Written as DNA, the CDR3 is TGTGCCAGCAGCCAGGCACTCGGACAGGGGACCGGGGAGCTGTTTTTT. The chain has TRBV4-2 and TRBJ2-2; TRBD1 matches at 9 bases. Germline lookup yields CDR1 LGHNA and CDR2 YNFKEQ. The CDR3 extends over 16 amino acids. J was trimmed by 5 bases and V by 3 bases; bases with no gene match: 7.

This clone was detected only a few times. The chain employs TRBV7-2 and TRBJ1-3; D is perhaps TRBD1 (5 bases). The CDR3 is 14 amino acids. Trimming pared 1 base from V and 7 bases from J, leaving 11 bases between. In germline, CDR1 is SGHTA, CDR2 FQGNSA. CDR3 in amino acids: CASSLDGGGNTIYF. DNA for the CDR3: TGTGCCAGCAGCTTAGATGGTGGGGGGAACACCATATATTTT.

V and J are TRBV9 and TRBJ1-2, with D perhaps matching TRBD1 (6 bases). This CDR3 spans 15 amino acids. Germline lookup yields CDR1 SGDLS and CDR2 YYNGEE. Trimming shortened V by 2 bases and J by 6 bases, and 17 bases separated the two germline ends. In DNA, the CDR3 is TGTGCCAGCAGCGTCCGCAGTTACAGGGCCGATGGCTACACCTTC. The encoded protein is CASSVRSYRADGYTF.

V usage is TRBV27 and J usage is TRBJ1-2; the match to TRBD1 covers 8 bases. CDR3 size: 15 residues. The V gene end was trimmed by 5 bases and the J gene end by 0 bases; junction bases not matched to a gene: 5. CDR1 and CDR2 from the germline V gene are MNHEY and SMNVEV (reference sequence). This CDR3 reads CASSPDRVSNYGYTF. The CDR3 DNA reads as TGTGCCAGCAGTCCGGACAGGGTCTCTAACTATGGCTACACCTTC.

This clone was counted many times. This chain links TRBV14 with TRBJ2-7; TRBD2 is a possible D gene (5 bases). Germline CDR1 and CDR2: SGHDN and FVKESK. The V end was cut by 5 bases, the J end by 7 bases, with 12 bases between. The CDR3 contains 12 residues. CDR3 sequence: CASSATITEQYF. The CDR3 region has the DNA TGTGCCAGCAGCGCGACTATTACAGAGCAGTACTTC.

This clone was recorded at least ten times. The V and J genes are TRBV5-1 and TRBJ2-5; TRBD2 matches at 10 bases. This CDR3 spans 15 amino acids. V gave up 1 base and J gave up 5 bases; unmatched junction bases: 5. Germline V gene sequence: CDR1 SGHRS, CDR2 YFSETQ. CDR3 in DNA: TGCGCCAGCAGCTTGTCACTAGCGGGGATGGAGACCCAGTACTTC. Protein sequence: CASSLSLAGMETQYF.

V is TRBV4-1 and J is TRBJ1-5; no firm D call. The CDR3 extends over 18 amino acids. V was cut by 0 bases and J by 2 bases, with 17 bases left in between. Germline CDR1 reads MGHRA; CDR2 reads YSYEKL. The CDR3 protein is CASSQDWASGLGNQPQHF. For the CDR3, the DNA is TGCGCCAGCAGCCAAGATTGGGCCAGCGGCCTTGGCAATCAGCCCCAGCATTTT.

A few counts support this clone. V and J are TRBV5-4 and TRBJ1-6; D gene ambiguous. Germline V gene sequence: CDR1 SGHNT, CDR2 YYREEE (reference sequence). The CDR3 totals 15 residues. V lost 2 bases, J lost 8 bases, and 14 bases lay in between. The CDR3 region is CASSLRTGSDSPLHF. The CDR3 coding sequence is TGTGCCAGCAGCTTACGGACCGGATCCGATTCACCCCTCCACTTT.

CDR3 nucleotide sequence: TGTGCCAGCGATAGAAACCTCGGGACAGGAGCTTTCTTT. As protein: CASDRNLGTGAFF. This chain connects TRBV6-5 to TRBJ1-1, with 8 bases that match TRBD1. Trimming removed 8 bases from V and 10 bases from J; junction bases left unmatched: 12. Germline V CDR1 and CDR2: MNHEY, SVGAGI. The CDR3 spans 13 residues.

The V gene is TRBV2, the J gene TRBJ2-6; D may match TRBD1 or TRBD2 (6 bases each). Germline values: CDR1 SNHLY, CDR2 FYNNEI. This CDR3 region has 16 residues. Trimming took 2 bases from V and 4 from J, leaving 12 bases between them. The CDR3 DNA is TGTGCCAGCAGTGAAACAGGGACTGGAGGGGCCAACGTCCTGACTTTC. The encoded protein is CASSETGTGGANVLTF. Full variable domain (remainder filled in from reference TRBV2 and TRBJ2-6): EPEVTQTPSHQVTQMGQEVILRCVPISNHLYFYWYRQILGQKVEFLVSFYNNEISEKSEIFDDQFSVERPDGSNFTLKIRSTKLEDSAMYFCASSETGTGGANVLTFGAGSRLTVL.

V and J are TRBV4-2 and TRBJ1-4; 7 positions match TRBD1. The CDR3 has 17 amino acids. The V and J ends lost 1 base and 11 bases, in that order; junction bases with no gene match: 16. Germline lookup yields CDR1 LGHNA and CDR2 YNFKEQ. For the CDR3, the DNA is TGTGCCAGCAGCCAAGTTCATCAGGGTGTAGGGACAGAGAAACTGTTTTTT. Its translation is CASSQVHQGVGTEKLFF.

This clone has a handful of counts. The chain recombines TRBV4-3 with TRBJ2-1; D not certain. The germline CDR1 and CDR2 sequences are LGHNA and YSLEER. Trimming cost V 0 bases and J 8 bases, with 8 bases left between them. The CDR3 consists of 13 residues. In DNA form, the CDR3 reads TGCGCCAGCAGCCAAGATCCTGGGGATGAGCAGTTCTTC. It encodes CASSQDPGDEQFF.

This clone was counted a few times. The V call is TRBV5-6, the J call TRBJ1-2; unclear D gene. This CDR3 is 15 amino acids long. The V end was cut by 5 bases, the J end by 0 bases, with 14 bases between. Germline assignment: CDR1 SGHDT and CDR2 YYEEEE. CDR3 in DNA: TGTGCCAGCAGTGACCCCATCGGGACTAACTATGGCTACACCTTC. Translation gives CASSDPIGTNYGYTF.

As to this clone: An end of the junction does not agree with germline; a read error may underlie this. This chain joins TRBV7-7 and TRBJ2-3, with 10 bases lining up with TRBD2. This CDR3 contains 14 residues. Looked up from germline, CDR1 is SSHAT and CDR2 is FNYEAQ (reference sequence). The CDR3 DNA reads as TGTGCTAGCAGTCCCGGGACTAGCGCAGATACGCAGTATTTT. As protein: CASSPGTSADTQYF. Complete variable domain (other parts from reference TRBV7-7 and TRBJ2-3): GAGVSQSPRYKVTKRGQDVTLRCDPISSHATLYWYQQALGQGPEFLTYFNYEAQPDKSGLPSDRFSAERPEGSISTLTIQRTEQRDSAMYRCASSPGTSADTQYFGPGTRLTVL.

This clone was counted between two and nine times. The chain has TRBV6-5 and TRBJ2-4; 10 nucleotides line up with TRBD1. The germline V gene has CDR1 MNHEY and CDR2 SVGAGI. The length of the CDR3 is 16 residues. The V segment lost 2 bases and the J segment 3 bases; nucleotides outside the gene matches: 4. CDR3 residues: CASSYGQGEVKNIQYF. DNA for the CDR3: TGTGCCAGCAGTTACGGACAGGGGGAAGTCAAAAACATTCAGTACTTC.

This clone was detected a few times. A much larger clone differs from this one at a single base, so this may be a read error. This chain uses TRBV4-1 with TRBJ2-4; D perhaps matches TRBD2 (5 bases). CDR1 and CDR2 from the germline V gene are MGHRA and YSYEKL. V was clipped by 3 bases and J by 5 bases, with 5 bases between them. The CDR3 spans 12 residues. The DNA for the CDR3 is TGCGCCAGCAGCCAGGAGGAAAACATTCAGTACTTC. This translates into CASSQEENIQYF.

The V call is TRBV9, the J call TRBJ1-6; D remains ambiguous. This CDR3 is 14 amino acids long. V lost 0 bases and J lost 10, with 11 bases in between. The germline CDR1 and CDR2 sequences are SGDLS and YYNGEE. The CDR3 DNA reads TGTGCCAGCAGCGTAGATATAGGAGGGTCACCCCTCCACTTT. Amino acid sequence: CASSVDIGGSPLHF.

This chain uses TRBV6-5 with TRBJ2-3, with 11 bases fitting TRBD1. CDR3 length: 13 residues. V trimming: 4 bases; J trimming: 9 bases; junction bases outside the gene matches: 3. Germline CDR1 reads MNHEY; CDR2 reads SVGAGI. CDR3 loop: CASSSGTGGTQYF. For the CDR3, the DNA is TGTGCCAGCAGTTCCGGGACAGGGGGGACGCAGTATTTT.

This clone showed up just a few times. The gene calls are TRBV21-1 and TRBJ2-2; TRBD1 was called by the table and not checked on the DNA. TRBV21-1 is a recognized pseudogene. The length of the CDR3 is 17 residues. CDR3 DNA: TGTGCCAGCAGCTACCCTGAGGAGACAGAAAACACCGGGGAGCTGTTTTTT. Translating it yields CASSYPEETENTGELFF.

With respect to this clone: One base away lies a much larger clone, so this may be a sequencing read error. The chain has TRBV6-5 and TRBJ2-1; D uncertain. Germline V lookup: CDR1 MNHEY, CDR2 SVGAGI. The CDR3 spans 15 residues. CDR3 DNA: TGTGCCAACAGTTACTCGAATCCGGAGTTTGATGAGCAGTTCTTC. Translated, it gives CANSYSNPEFDEQFF.